This T cell receptor beta chain was sequenced in a study of circulating and synovial CD4+ cells in juvenile arthritis. Overall study findings and caveats: Bulk blood CD4 repertoires were more diverse than these. Measured synovium overlap likely understates the true shared repertoire. Vbeta family usage analysis did not detect the pathogenic-like versus bulk difference.

This CDR3 is 16 amino acids long. CDR1 is SGHRS and CDR2 is YFSETQ in the germline V gene. Trimming removed 0 bases from V and 7 bases from J, with 17 bases in between. Concerning this clone itself: Its cognate antigen is unknown.

Sequencing was performed with immunoSEQ multiplex PCR; in TCRdb, only in-frame clones are kept and a portion is missing. The sample lists about 34,000 clones; about 95% were seen once. This TCR derives from a human donor with juvenile idiopathic arthritis. The rearrangement uses TRBV5-1 and TRBJ2-1, with D possibly being TRBD2 (6 bases). The material sequenced was CD4+ T cells from blood. The CDR3 DNA is TGCGCCAGCAGCTTGGATGGCGGGAACCCTGGGAATGAGCAGTTCTTC. It encodes CASSLDGGNPGNEQFF.